The entry below gives a single T cell receptor beta chain sequence along with its context. Its antigen is undetermined. Assay used: immunoSEQ multiplex PCR; TCRdb lists only in-frame clones, some missing. The profile covers some 1,900,000 clones, with over 85% appearing a single time and around 1% taken by the ten largest. The naive CD8 fraction comprised CD45RO-negative cells positively selected for CCR7 and excluded terminally differentiated effector memory CD45RA+ cells. The data were taken from a study of shared clonotypes between healthy human individuals. The study's findings and limits: Depth was large, yet rarefaction showed that sorted-subset sequencing was incomplete.

Germline-derived CDR1 and CDR2 are SNHLY and FYNNEI. The V end was cut by 8 bases, the J end by 6 bases, with 10 bases between. This CDR3 comprises 11 residues. Source material: naive CD8+ T cells sorted from blood. This rearrangement joins TRBV2 to TRBJ1-1; D uncertain. This TCR derives from a man younger than 35 in good health. CDR3 amino acids: CASPEGPEAFF. The CDR3 nucleotides are TGTGCCAGCCCTGAAGGGCCTGAAGCTTTCTTT.